The clone carrying this TCR beta chain was counted a single time. Its matching antigen is unknown. The record originates from a study of breast tumors, draining lymph nodes, adjacent tissues. The CDR3 sequence is 17 residues long. With V trimmed by 2 bases and J by 1 base, 9 bases remained unmatched. Germline CDR1 reads DFQATT; CDR2 reads SNEGSKA (reference sequence). Breast cancer patients provided tissue from their axillary draining lymph nodes. Whole-study findings and limits: Tumor repertoires ranked between lymph nodes and nontumor tissue in diversity, with V and J gene preferences. The lymph node origin of tumor T cells was framed as consistent with a hypothesis, not demonstrated.

TCRdb fed the multiplex PCR reads into MiXCR, producing one record per CDR3 protein. The table shows approximately 180,000 distinct CDR3 sequences, with roughly 35% occurring only once. The specimen was axillary lymph node tissue. The sequence was obtained from a female donor with breast cancer. Some clones in this sample may be carry-over from other donors' samples. The chain uses TRBV20-1 and TRBJ2-1; TRBD2 aligns across 9 bases. The chain's CDR3 is CSARNRSSGASYNEQFF. The CDR3 DNA follows: TGCAGTGCTAGAAACAGGTCTAGCGGGGCTTCCTACAATGAGCAGTTCTTC.